This paragraph covers one T cell receptor (beta chain) sequence. Its matching antigen is unknown. TCRdb fed the RT-PCR reads into MiXCR, producing one record per CDR3 protein. The profile shows approximately 15,000 distinct CDR3 sequences, about 88% of them singletons. These data are taken from a study of yellow fever vaccine responses in identical twins. Overall study findings and caveats: Twins' vaccine T cell response reportedly seemed partly convergent, partly personalized.

Here the sequenced sample was T cells from blood (PBMCs), unsorted or a sorted subset (not recorded which), taken before or after yellow fever vaccination (not recorded which). This clonotype was obtained from a woman aged 18-29 years who received the yellow fever vaccine.

CDR3 residues: CAISQGAENSPLHF. As DNA, the CDR3 is TGTGCCATCAGCCAGGGGGCTGAGAATTCACCCCTCCACTTT. The rearrangement links TRBV10-3 to TRBJ1-6; 8 positions match TRBD1. J gave up 7 bases and V 6 bases, and 5 bases lay outside the gene matches. In germline, CDR1 is ENHRY, CDR2 SYGVKD. The CDR3 has 14 amino acids.